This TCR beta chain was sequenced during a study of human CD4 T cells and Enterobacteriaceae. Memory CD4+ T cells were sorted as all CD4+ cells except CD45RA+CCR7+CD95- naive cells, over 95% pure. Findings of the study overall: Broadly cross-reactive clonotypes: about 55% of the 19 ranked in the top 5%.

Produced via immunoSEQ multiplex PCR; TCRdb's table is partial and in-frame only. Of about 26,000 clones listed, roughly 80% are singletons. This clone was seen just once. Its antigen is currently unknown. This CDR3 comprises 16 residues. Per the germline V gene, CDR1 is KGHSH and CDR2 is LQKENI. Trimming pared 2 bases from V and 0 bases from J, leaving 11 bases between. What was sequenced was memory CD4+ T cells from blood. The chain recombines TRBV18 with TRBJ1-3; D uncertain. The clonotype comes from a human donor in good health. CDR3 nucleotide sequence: TGTGCCAGCTCACCAGGACGGCCGAGCTCTGGAAACACCATATATTTT. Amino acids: CASSPGRPSSGNTIYF.